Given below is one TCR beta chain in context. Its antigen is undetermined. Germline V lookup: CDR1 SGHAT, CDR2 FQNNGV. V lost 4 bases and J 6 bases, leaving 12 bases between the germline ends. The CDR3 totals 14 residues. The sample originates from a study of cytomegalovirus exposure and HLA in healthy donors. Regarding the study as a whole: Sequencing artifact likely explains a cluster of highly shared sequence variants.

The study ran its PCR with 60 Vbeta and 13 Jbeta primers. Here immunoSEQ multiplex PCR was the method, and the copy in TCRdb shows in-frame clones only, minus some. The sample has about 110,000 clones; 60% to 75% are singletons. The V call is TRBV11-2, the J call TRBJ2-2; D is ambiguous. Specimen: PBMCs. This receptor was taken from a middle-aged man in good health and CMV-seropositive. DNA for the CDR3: TGTGCCAGCAGCTCAAACCTCGAGGCCGGGGAGCTGTTTTTT. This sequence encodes CASSSNLEAGELFF.